One and the same sample provided the 31 T cell receptor beta chains below, sequenced in a study of blood T cell repertoires in COVID-19. Libraries were prepared by immunoSEQ multiplex PCR; TCRdb keeps only in-frame clonotypes and omits some of them. The data show around 170,000 clones, about 91% seen once. Material: peripheral blood. The receptors derive from a woman between 25 and 40 years old with acute or convalescent COVID-19.

V is TRBV6-5 and J is TRBJ2-3, with D unclear. The germline gives CDR1 MNHEY, CDR2 SVGAGI. V lost 0 bases to trimming and J lost 5 bases, with 6 bases between them. The CDR3 is made up of 13 amino acids. CDR3 nucleotide sequence: TGTGCCAGCAGTTACTCGGAGCTAGATACGCAGTATTTT. Encoded protein: CASSYSELDTQYF.

This clone was seen just once. The CDR3 DNA reads as TGTGCCTGGAGTGTGGACACCGGGAGGAATGAGCAGTTCTTC. It codes for CAWSVDTGRNEQFF. V usage is TRBV30 and J usage is TRBJ2-1; 7 nucleotides agree with TRBD2. Germline CDR1 GTSNPN, CDR2 SVGIG (reference sequence). Germline trimming cut 0 bases from V and 7 bases from J; bases unmatched to any gene: 6. The CDR3 spans 14 residues.

V is TRBV20-1 and J is TRBJ1-1; D remains ambiguous. Per germline, CDR1 DFQATT and CDR2 SNEGSKA (reference sequence). Trimming removed 5 bases from V and 2 bases from J, with 6 bases in between. The CDR3 extends over 11 amino acids. Written as DNA, the CDR3 is TGCAGTGCTTGGACTAACACTGAAGCTTTCTTT. Protein: CSAWTNTEAFF.

The chain employs TRBV5-4 and TRBJ1-1, with unresolved D. CDR3 length equals 16 residues. Germline lookup yields CDR1 SGHNT and CDR2 YYREEE (reference sequence). V gave up 4 bases and J gave up 3 bases, with 19 bases separating them. The CDR3 DNA reads TGTGCCAGCAGCCCCCGGGAAAAGGGTCCTCACACTGAAGCTTTCTTT. This codes for CASSPREKGPHTEAFF.

The CDR3 is CASSSRLVGEGQFF. In nucleotides, the CDR3 is TGTGCCAGCAGCTCTCGACTAGTGGGTGAGGGGCAGTTCTTC. The V gene is TRBV7-9, the J gene TRBJ2-1; the D gene is possibly TRBD2 (6 bases). V shed 4 bases and J shed 12 bases, with 19 bases lying between them. CDR1 is SEHNR, CDR2 FQNEAQ, per germline (reference sequence). The CDR3 totals 14 residues.

The chain carries TRBV27 and TRBJ2-2, with 8 bases that match TRBD1. Germline CDR1 MNHEY, CDR2 SMNVEV (reference sequence). The V segment lost 6 bases and the J segment 4 bases; nucleotides outside the gene matches: 4. The CDR3 is made up of 14 amino acids. CDR3 DNA: TGTGCCAGCAGAGAGGACAGGGCCACCGGGGAGCTGTTTTTT. Translated: CASREDRATGELFF.

The chain is built from TRBV11-3 and TRBJ1-5; no firm D call. Trimming pared 0 bases from V and 6 bases from J, leaving 12 bases between. From germline, CDR1 is SGHNT and CDR2 YENEEA. There are 15 residues in the CDR3. The CDR3 region has the DNA TGTGCCAGCAGCTTAGAGAAGATTGGCTTTCAGCCCCAGCATTTT. Translating gives CASSLEKIGFQPQHF.

The gene calls are TRBV5-1 and TRBJ2-7; D gene unclear. V lost 3 bases and J lost 3, with 7 bases in between. CDR1 is SGHRS and CDR2 is YFSETQ in the germline V gene. This CDR3 contains 12 residues. DNA of the CDR3: TGCGCCAGCAGCTCTACCTACTACGAGCAGTACTTC. Its protein is CASSSTYYEQYF.

The chain carries TRBV6-5 and TRBJ2-4; a possible D gene is TRBD2 (5 bases). The CDR3 runs 15 residues. V was clipped by 7 bases and J by 0 bases, with 13 bases between them. Germline-derived CDR1 and CDR2 are MNHEY and SVGAGI. The CDR3 nucleotides read TGTGCCAGCACCCCAGCGGAGATAGCCAAAAACATTCAGTACTTC. It is translated as CASTPAEIAKNIQYF.

This chain connects TRBV29-1 to TRBJ2-1; a possible D gene is TRBD2 (5 bases). There are 16 residues in the CDR3. CDR1 SQVTM and CDR2 ANQGSEA come from the germline V gene. Trimming removed 5 bases at V and 5 bases at J, with 22 bases between. The CDR3 here is CSVTSITTSFNNEQFF. CDR3 DNA sequence: TGCAGCGTTACATCTATAACCACTAGTTTTAACAATGAGCAGTTCTTC.

The chain couples TRBV11-1 to TRBJ2-1; D unclear. V lost 4 bases, J lost 1 base, and 8 bases lay in between. Germline CDR1 SGHAT, CDR2 FQDESV (reference sequence). The CDR3 is 14 residues long. The CDR3 region is CASSSSTSYNEQFF. As DNA, the CDR3 is TGTGCCAGCAGCTCCTCCACTTCCTACAATGAGCAGTTCTTC.

This chain uses TRBV2 with TRBJ2-5; TRBD2 matches at 9 bases. V shed 9 bases and J 1 base; nucleotides not matched to a gene: 3. The length of the CDR3 is 13 residues. CDR1 and CDR2 from the germline V gene are SNHLY and FYNNEI. CDR3: CASSGSRQETQYF. The DNA of the CDR3 is TGTGCCAGTAGCGGGAGCCGCCAAGAGACCCAGTACTTC.

The chain employs TRBV7-2 and TRBJ2-1; D is uncertain. Germline V gene sequence: CDR1 SGHTA, CDR2 FQGNSA. V was pared by 6 bases and J by 4 bases, with 13 bases between. The CDR3 contains 14 residues. The CDR3 here is CASRGLDPYNEQFF. As DNA, the CDR3 is TGTGCCAGCAGGGGCTTAGACCCTTACAATGAGCAGTTCTTC.

The chain recombines TRBV6-6 with TRBJ1-5; D gene unclear. This CDR3 contains 14 residues. Per the germline V gene, CDR1 is MNHNY and CDR2 is SVGAGI (reference sequence). Trimming shortened V by 7 bases and J by 9 bases, and 19 bases separated the two germline ends. The CDR3: CASKPGGTIRPQHF. The CDR3 DNA is TGTGCCAGCAAACCGGGAGGAACGATTCGGCCCCAGCATTTT.

This clone was counted a few times. V gene TRBV29-1 combines with J gene TRBJ1-1; tentatively, D is TRBD1 (5 bases). V lost 6 bases and J lost 4, with 12 bases in between. CDR3 length equals 12 residues. Germline CDR1 reads SQVTM; CDR2 reads ANQGSEA. As DNA, the CDR3 is TGCAGCGTAGATCAGGGAGGCACTGAAGCTTTCTTT. Amino acids: CSVDQGGTEAFF.

This chain joins TRBV19 and TRBJ2-1, with D possibly matching TRBD1 (5 bases). Germline CDR1 and CDR2: LNHDA and SQIVND (reference sequence). The CDR3 has 16 amino acids. V gave up 3 bases and J gave up 0 bases, with 12 bases separating them. DNA for the CDR3: TGTGCCAGTAGTATTGTGACAGAGAGCTCCTACAATGAGCAGTTCTTC. Residues: CASSIVTESSYNEQFF.

This clone has more than one count but fewer than ten. V gene TRBV19 combines with J gene TRBJ1-1; D gene ambiguous. Germline CDR1 reads LNHDA; CDR2 reads SQIVND (reference sequence). Trimming cost V 7 bases and J 0 bases, with 12 bases left between them. The CDR3 runs 14 residues. In nucleotides, the CDR3 is TGTGCCAGTACCCTCTGGAGCATGAACACTGAAGCTTTCTTT. Protein sequence: CASTLWSMNTEAFF.

J is TRBJ2-1 and V is TRBV6-6, with 14 bases fitting TRBD2. Germline lookup yields CDR1 MNHNY and CDR2 SVGAGI (reference sequence). Trimming took 5 bases from V and 9 from J; bases not matched to a gene: 6. The CDR3 loop spans 15 amino acids. CDR3 DNA: TGTGCCAGCAGTCCGACTAGCGGGAGGGTAGGTGAGCAGTTCTTC. The encoded protein is CASSPTSGRVGEQFF.

The chain combines TRBV6-5 with TRBJ2-1; 7 nucleotides align to TRBD1. Germline V gene sequence: CDR1 MNHEY, CDR2 SVGAGI. This CDR3 is 15 amino acids long. The ends lost 2 bases at V and 2 bases at J; junction bases unmatched: 3. CDR3 bases: TGTGCCAGCAGTTACCTGGACAGGCCCTACAATGAGCAGTTCTTC. Protein product: CASSYLDRPYNEQFF.

The V and J genes are TRBV11-2 and TRBJ1-2; the match to TRBD1 covers 9 bases. The CDR3 runs to 14 residues. Losses at the gene ends were 5 bases for V and 6 bases for J; bases not matched to a gene: 7. Germline assignment: CDR1 SGHAT and CDR2 FQNNGV. DNA for the CDR3: TGTGCCAGCAGCCCGGGGACAGGGCTAAATGGCTACACCTTC. Amino acid sequence: CASSPGTGLNGYTF.

The V gene is TRBV4-1, the J gene TRBJ2-1; D gene unclear. V was trimmed by 1 base and J by 8 bases, leaving 15 bases between them. Germline V gene sequence: CDR1 MGHRA, CDR2 YSYEKL. This CDR3 has 15 residues. The CDR3 DNA sequence: TGCGCCAGCAGCCAAGGGTCAAACCGACACCATGAGCAGTTCTTC. This gives the protein CASSQGSNRHHEQFF.

The rearrangement links TRBV4-2 to TRBJ2-1; D gene uncertain. CDR1 is LGHNA, CDR2 YNFKEQ, per germline. CDR3 length: 12 amino acids. V was pared by 4 bases and J by 9 bases, with 10 bases between. The CDR3 sequence: CASSLSYGEQFF. The CDR3 DNA reads TGTGCCAGCAGCCTTAGCTATGGTGAGCAGTTCTTC.

CDR3: CASSPNRGSGYEQYF. DNA for the CDR3: TGTGCCAGCAGCCCCAACAGGGGTTCGGGGTACGAGCAGTACTTC. The chain recombines TRBV7-2 with TRBJ2-7; 7 nucleotides line up with TRBD1. Trimming removed 5 bases from V and 4 bases from J; junction bases left unmatched: 11. There are 15 residues in the CDR3. Looked up from germline, CDR1 is SGHTA and CDR2 is FQGNSA.

The chain uses TRBV28 and TRBJ1-5; D is possibly TRBD1 (5 bases). This CDR3 spans 18 amino acids. V was clipped by 3 bases and J by 5 bases, with 23 bases between them. Germline V gives CDR1 MDHEN, CDR2 SYDVKM. Here the CDR3 reads CASSFSVGLGSGDQPQHF. CDR3 sequence (DNA): TGTGCCAGCAGTTTTTCGGTCGGTCTGGGGTCGGGGGATCAGCCCCAGCATTTT.

This clone is a singleton in its sample. The chain carries TRBV6-5 and TRBJ2-1; the D is unclear. The V and J ends lost 8 bases and 0 bases respectively, with 8 bases between them. Looked up from germline, CDR1 is MNHEY and CDR2 is SVGAGI. The CDR3 is 13 amino acids. The CDR3, as DNA: TGTGCCAGCGACATGAGCTCCTACAATGAGCAGTTCTTC. It specifies CASDMSSYNEQFF.

The chain uses TRBV4-1 and TRBJ1-1; D unresolved. CDR1 is MGHRA and CDR2 is YSYEKL in the germline V gene. The V end was cut by 1 base, the J end by 1 base, with 4 bases between. This CDR3 has 13 amino acids. The CDR3, as DNA: TGCGCCAGCAGCCAAGGCAGGAACACTGAAGCTTTCTTT. Protein sequence: CASSQGRNTEAFF.

The chain combines TRBV10-3 with TRBJ2-5, with 7 bases matching TRBD1. Trimming took 6 bases from V and 1 from J; bases not matched to a gene: 5. The CDR3 runs to 14 residues. Germline-derived CDR1 and CDR2 are ENHRY and SYGVKD. The CDR3 bases are TGTGCCATCAGCTTAGGGGGCAGCCAAGAGACCCAGTACTTC. Translating it yields CAISLGGSQETQYF.

The chain joins TRBV6-5 to TRBJ1-1; D not certain. The V gene lost 6 bases and the J gene lost 3 bases, with 5 bases spanning the gap. Germline V gene sequence: CDR1 MNHEY, CDR2 SVGAGI. The CDR3 length is 11 residues. CDR3 DNA: TGTGCCAGCAGCTCAGACACTGAAGCTTTCTTT. It specifies CASSSDTEAFF.

The chain is built from TRBV5-4 and TRBJ2-7, with D perhaps TRBD2 (6 bases). The CDR3 is 14 residues long. Germline CDR1 reads SGHNT; CDR2 reads YYREEE (reference sequence). V shed 4 bases and J shed 8 bases, with 19 bases lying between them. The CDR3 DNA is TGTGCCAGCAGCGGAGAGGACCGGAGGGCTAAGCAGTACTTC. It translates to CASSGEDRRAKQYF.

The chain employs TRBV30 and TRBJ2-7, with TRBD1 matching over 9 bases. Germline V gene data show CDR1 as GTSNPN and CDR2 as SVGIG (reference sequence). There are 12 residues in the CDR3. Trimming took 2 bases from V and 11 from J; bases not matched to a gene: 7. The CDR3 loop is CAWSPQGADEYF. In nucleotides, the CDR3 is TGTGCCTGGAGTCCACAGGGGGCTGATGAGTACTTC.

The sample holds a few counts of this clone. This chain joins TRBV19 and TRBJ2-3; D is undetermined. V was clipped by 6 bases and J by 0 bases, with 10 bases between them. Germline CDR1 is LNHDA and CDR2 is SQIVND (reference sequence). This CDR3 region has 14 residues. The CDR3 DNA reads as TGTGCCAGTAGGCTAGTGTCTAGCACAGATACGCAGTATTTT. Protein product: CASRLVSSTDTQYF.